The 4 T cell receptor beta chains reported below all come from one sample, sequenced in a study of blood T cell repertoires in COVID-19. The protocol was immunoSEQ multiplex PCR, while the TCRdb copy is restricted to in-frame clones and leaves out a portion. Counted here are some 380,000 clones, 88% occurring once; the ten biggest clones make up approximately 2%. Sequencing was performed on PBMCs or T cells enriched from blood (not recorded which). These receptors all come from a woman aged 40 to 50 with acute COVID-19.

The V and J genes are TRBV10-2 and TRBJ1-4; weak D call: TRBD1 (5 bases). Germline CDR1 WSHSY, CDR2 SAAADI. The V end lost 2 bases, the J end lost 8 bases, and 9 bases lay between the germline ends. This CDR3 region has 13 residues. The CDR3 is CASSELGHEKLFF. CDR3 DNA: TGCGCCAGCAGTGAGCTGGGGCACGAAAAACTGTTTTTT.

CDR3 bases: TGTGCCAGCAGCTCTACCGACAGGGGCCGGTCAGATACGCAGTATTTT. Protein sequence: CASSSTDRGRSDTQYF. The chain couples TRBV7-6 to TRBJ2-3, with 8 bases fitting TRBD1. Looked up from germline, CDR1 is SGHVS and CDR2 is FNYEAQ. This CDR3 contains 16 residues. V trimming: 4 bases; J trimming: 4 bases; junction bases outside the gene matches: 10.

The V gene is TRBV20-1, the J gene TRBJ2-5; D is uncertain. There are 12 residues in the CDR3. CDR1 and CDR2 (germline): DFQATT, SNEGSKA (reference sequence). V lost 3 bases and J 2 bases, leaving 7 bases between the germline ends. The CDR3 loop is CSASYKQETQYF. DNA for the CDR3: TGCAGTGCTAGTTACAAGCAAGAGACCCAGTACTTC.

This rearrangement joins TRBV4-1 to TRBJ1-5; 7 bases are a match to TRBD1. This CDR3 contains 15 residues. Looked up from germline, CDR1 is MGHRA and CDR2 is YSYEKL. V was pared by 3 bases and J by 7 bases, with 9 bases of the junction left unmatched. CDR3 sequence: CASSQVPDRNQPQHF. DNA for the CDR3: TGCGCCAGCAGCCAGGTCCCGGACAGGAACCAGCCCCAGCATTTT.